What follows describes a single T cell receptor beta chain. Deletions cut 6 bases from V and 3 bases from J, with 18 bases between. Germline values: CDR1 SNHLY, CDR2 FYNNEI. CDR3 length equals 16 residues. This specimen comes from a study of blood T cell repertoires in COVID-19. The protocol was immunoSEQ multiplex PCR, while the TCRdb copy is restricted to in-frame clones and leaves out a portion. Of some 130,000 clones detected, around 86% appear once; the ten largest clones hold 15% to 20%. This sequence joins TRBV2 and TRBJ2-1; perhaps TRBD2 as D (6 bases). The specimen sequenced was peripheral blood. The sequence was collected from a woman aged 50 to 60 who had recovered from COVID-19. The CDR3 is CASRPRSRGLYNEQFF. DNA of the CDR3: TGTGCCAGCAGACCTAGGAGCCGGGGACTCTACAATGAGCAGTTCTTC.